The 20 T cell receptor beta chains given below trace back to one sample, sequenced in a study of shared clonotypes between healthy human individuals. Here immunoSEQ multiplex PCR was the method, and the copy in TCRdb shows in-frame clones only, minus some. The sample lists under 2.5 million clones; around 90% were seen once. The sample comprised naive CD4+ T cells from PBMCs. Subset described: CD45RA+ positively selected. The source is a man aged 18 to 29 in good health. Some clones in this sample may be carry-over from other donors' samples.

The chain uses TRBV13 and TRBJ1-1; 7 nucleotides match TRBD1. The germline gives CDR1 PRHDT, CDR2 FYEKMQ (reference sequence). CDR3 length: 16 amino acids. Unmatched junction bases numbered 9, after V lost 4 bases and J lost 1 base. DNA for the CDR3: TGTGCCAGCAGCTCCCCCCAACAGGGGCCGAACACTGAAGCTTTCTTT. Translated: CASSSPQQGPNTEAFF.

The chain has TRBV7-9 and TRBJ2-6; possible D gene TRBD2, 7 bases. The V end was cut by 4 bases, the J end by 4 bases, with 17 bases between. CDR3 length equals 17 residues. The germline gives CDR1 SEHNR, CDR2 FQNEAQ (reference sequence). The CDR3 bases are TGTGCCAGCAGCTCCCCTAGGGGGGGCTCAGGGGCCAACGTCCTGACTTTC. Its protein is CASSSPRGGSGANVLTF.

The genes are TRBV27 and TRBJ2-3, with 7 nucleotides matching TRBD1. The CDR3 runs to 13 residues. V lost 6 bases and J lost 3; bases outside the gene matches: 3. Germline assignment: CDR1 MNHEY and CDR2 SMNVEV (reference sequence). CDR3 region: CASRAGGTDTQYF. The CDR3 region has the DNA TGTGCCAGCAGGGCAGGGGGTACAGATACGCAGTATTTT.

This clone appeared once. This CDR3 is also generated by other DNA sequences in the sample. The chain combines TRBV28 with TRBJ2-5, with D unclear. Germline V gene data show CDR1 as MDHEN and CDR2 as SYDVKM. The CDR3 is 13 residues long. Trimming removed 3 bases from V and 5 bases from J, with 10 bases in between. The CDR3 DNA follows: TGTGCCAGCAGTTTCGGAGTCCGGGAGACCCAGTACTTC. It specifies CASSFGVRETQYF.

The chain employs TRBV6-1 and TRBJ2-6; TRBD2 aligns across 8 bases. The CDR3 loop spans 15 amino acids. The V and J ends lost 6 bases and 0 bases, in that order; junction bases with no gene match: 1. Germline V lookup: CDR1 MNHNS, CDR2 SASEGT. The CDR3 DNA sequence: TGTGCCAGCAGAGCGGGGGACTCTGGGGCCAACGTCCTGACTTTC. This translates into CASRAGDSGANVLTF.

The J gene is TRBJ2-7, the V gene TRBV5-1; 9 nucleotides line up with TRBD2. With V trimmed by 4 bases and J by 5 bases, 13 bases remained unmatched. The CDR3 loop spans 16 amino acids. From germline, CDR1 is SGHRS and CDR2 YFSETQ. CDR3 bases: TGCGCCAGCAGCGAGCCGACTAGCGGTTCGGTCGACGAGCAGTACTTC. Protein: CASSEPTSGSVDEQYF.

The V and J genes are TRBV19 and TRBJ1-6; 8 nucleotides match TRBD1. Germline V gene lookup returns CDR1 LNHDA and CDR2 SQIVND (reference sequence). The CDR3 loop spans 17 amino acids. Unmatched junction bases numbered 11, after V lost 1 base and J lost 9 bases. Here the CDR3 DNA reads TGTGCCAGTAGTATAGTGGGAGCAGGGGGCGCAGGTTCACCCCTCCACTTT. As protein: CASSIVGAGGAGSPLHF.

In the case of this clone: The junction and the germline gene differ at one end; a read error may be behind it. Other DNA sequences in the sample encode the same CDR3. The chain joins TRBV28 to TRBJ1-5; D ambiguous. Per germline, CDR1 MDHEN and CDR2 SYDVKM. This CDR3 spans 12 amino acids. The CDR3 nucleotides are TGCGCGACGGGTGTTGGCAATCAGCCCCAGCATTTT. This codes for CATGVGNQPQHF.

This rearrangement joins TRBV9 to TRBJ2-1; no clear D. The CDR3 is made up of 16 amino acids. The germline V gene has CDR1 SGDLS and CDR2 YYNGEE. V gave up 0 bases and J gave up 9 bases, with 19 bases separating them. The CDR3 protein is CASSVATWVGSGEQFF. The CDR3 nucleotides read TGTGCCAGCAGCGTAGCTACATGGGTGGGATCGGGTGAGCAGTTCTTC.

The J gene is TRBJ1-2, the V gene TRBV2, with 8 bases that match TRBD1. CDR1 and CDR2 (germline): SNHLY, FYNNEI. The CDR3 is made up of 14 amino acids. With 6 bases clipped from V and 2 bases from J, the junction kept 5 bases outside the gene matches. Written as DNA, the CDR3 is TGTGCCAGCAGGGGACGGACAGGGAACTATGGCTACACCTTC. This gives the protein CASRGRTGNYGYTF. Together with reference TRBV2 and TRBJ1-2, the CDR3 gives the full variable domain: EPEVTQTPSHQVTQMGQEVILRCVPISNHLYFYWYRQILGQKVEFLVSFYNNEISEKSEIFDDQFSVERPDGSNFTLKIRSTKLEDSAMYFCASRGRTGNYGYTFGSGTRLTVV.

This clone was detected once. The same CDR3 is also encoded by other DNA sequences in this sample. The chain joins TRBV5-4 to TRBJ2-5; 7 nucleotides match TRBD2. V lost 0 bases to trimming and J lost 1 base; unmatched junction nucleotides: 3. CDR3 length: 15 amino acids. Germline CDR1 and CDR2: SGHNT and YYREEE (reference sequence). CDR3 loop: CASSLGLALQETQYF. Here the CDR3 DNA reads TGTGCCAGCAGCTTGGGACTAGCCCTCCAAGAGACCCAGTACTTC.

The chain combines TRBV30 with TRBJ1-1; D call uncertain. The CDR3 has 13 residues. Germline CDR1 is GTSNPN and CDR2 is SVGIG (reference sequence). V shed 0 bases and J shed 3 bases, with 8 bases lying between them. As DNA, the CDR3 is TGTGCCTGGAGTGTTCAGCATTACACTGAAGCTTTCTTT. It yields the protein CAWSVQHYTEAFF.

Here the CDR3 reads CASSARAGQPQHF. The CDR3 DNA reads as TGTGCCAGCAGCGCCCGGGCCGGACAGCCCCAGCATTTT. This rearrangement joins TRBV7-9 to TRBJ1-5; D gene unclear. Germline CDR1 and CDR2: SEHNR and FQNEAQ (reference sequence). The length of the CDR3 is 13 residues. With 5 bases removed from V and 7 bases from J, the gap between germline ends came to 12 bases.

The chain is built from TRBV5-5 and TRBJ2-7, with 8 bases matching TRBD2. The trim removed 4 bases at V and 0 bases at J, leaving 9 bases unmatched. Germline CDR1 reads SGHKS; CDR2 reads YYEKEE (reference sequence). This CDR3 comprises 16 residues. Here the CDR3 reads CASSRVAGPSSYEQYF. CDR3 DNA sequence: TGTGCCAGCAGCAGGGTAGCGGGACCGAGCTCCTACGAGCAGTACTTC.

This clone was counted between two and nine times. The chain joins TRBV27 to TRBJ2-6, with 11 nucleotides matching TRBD1. CDR1 and CDR2 (germline): MNHEY, SMNVEV (reference sequence). The CDR3 loop spans 18 amino acids. J lost 0 bases, V lost 5 bases, and 6 bases had no gene match. The CDR3 region is CASSPGQGEGSGANVLTF. The CDR3 coding sequence is TGTGCCAGCAGTCCGGGACAGGGGGAAGGCTCTGGGGCCAACGTCCTGACTTTC. The full variable domain, with the rest looked up from reference TRBV27 and TRBJ2-6, is EAQVTQNPRYLITVTGKKLTVTCSQNMNHEYMSWYRQDPGLGLRQIYYSMNVEVTDKGDVPEGYKVSRKEKRNFPLILESPSPNQTSLYFCASSPGQGEGSGANVLTFGAGSRLTVL.

J is TRBJ1-2 and V is TRBV27; D perhaps matches TRBD1 (5 bases). Trimming shortened V by 0 bases and J by 6 bases, and 8 bases separated the two germline ends. From germline, CDR1 is MNHEY and CDR2 SMNVEV (reference sequence). The CDR3 extends over 13 amino acids. CDR3 protein: CASSLSRGDGYTF. CDR3 coding DNA: TGTGCCAGCAGTTTATCGCGGGGGGATGGCTACACCTTC.

J is TRBJ1-2 and V is TRBV4-2; D is undetermined. The CDR3 has 14 amino acids. CDR1 is LGHNA, CDR2 YNFKEQ, per germline. With 2 bases removed from V and 2 bases from J, the gap between germline ends came to 9 bases. This chain's CDR3 is CASSQILANYGYTF. Written as DNA, the CDR3 is TGTGCCAGCAGCCAAATCCTAGCGAACTATGGCTACACCTTC.

This rearrangement joins TRBV9 to TRBJ2-5; perhaps TRBD1 as D (6 bases). The CDR3 is 17 residues long. The V end lost 0 bases, the J end lost 2 bases, and 17 bases lay between the germline ends. Germline CDR1 is SGDLS and CDR2 is YYNGEE. This CDR3 reads CASSVVGQRWDQETQYF. Written as DNA, the CDR3 is TGTGCCAGCAGCGTAGTTGGACAGCGGTGGGATCAAGAGACCCAGTACTTC.

This clone was seen only once. CDR3 residues: CASSLEGRVTYEQYF. The CDR3 region has the DNA TGTGCCAGCAGCTTGGAGGGCAGGGTTACCTACGAGCAGTACTTC. This chain connects TRBV5-5 to TRBJ2-7; possibly TRBD1 for D (5 bases). Germline V lookup: CDR1 SGHKS, CDR2 YYEKEE (reference sequence). The CDR3 extends over 15 amino acids. Trimming pared 0 bases from V and 2 bases from J, leaving 12 bases between. Filled out from reference TRBV5-5 and TRBJ2-7, the complete variable domain reads DAGVTQSPTHLIKTRGQQVTLRCSPISGHKSVSWYQQVLGQGPQFIFQYYEKEERGRGNFPDRFSARQFPNYSSELNVNALLLGDSALYLCASSLEGRVTYEQYFGPGTRLTVT.

The chain carries TRBV5-1 and TRBJ1-1; 8 bases agree with TRBD1. The ends lost 6 bases at V and 4 bases at J; junction bases unmatched: 8. Germline CDR1 is SGHRS and CDR2 is YFSETQ. The CDR3 contains 14 residues. CDR3 in amino acids: CASTQQGAVTEAFF. The CDR3 region has the DNA TGCGCCAGCACCCAGCAGGGGGCGGTCACTGAAGCTTTCTTT.